These 22 T cell receptor beta chains came from one sample sequenced in a study of T cells after yellow fever vaccination. TCRdb called the 5' RACE reads again in MiXCR, with one record for every CDR3 protein. The repertoire consists of some 500,000 distinct CDR3 sequences, with about 14% occurring once and the leading ten covering around 15%. This sample comprised PBMCs, obtained on the day of the yellow fever booster vaccination. These receptors originate from a man aged 30 to 45 who received the YFV17D yellow fever vaccine.

V gene TRBV7-6 combines with J gene TRBJ1-6; D unresolved. Germline CDR1 reads SGHVS; CDR2 reads FNYEAQ. The CDR3 covers 14 residues. The V and J ends lost 1 base and 8 bases respectively, with 9 bases between them. CDR3 in DNA: TGTGCCAGCAGCTTAGGGGGAAGGGATTCACCCCTCCACTTT. Protein sequence: CASSLGGRDSPLHF.

This clonotype was observed a handful of times. The V gene is TRBV6-7, the J gene TRBJ2-3; TRBD2 is a possible D gene (6 bases). TRBV6-7 is recorded as an ORF, its role being uncertain. This CDR3 region has 14 residues. V was cut by 8 bases and J by 3 bases, with 15 bases left in between. CDR3 residues: CASPSPGETDTQYF. CDR3 in DNA: TGTGCCAGCCCCTCTCCGGGAGAGACAGATACGCAGTATTTT.

The genes are TRBV15 and TRBJ1-1, with a weak D call TRBD1 (5 bases). The CDR3 loop spans 16 amino acids. The ends were cut back, 5 bases at V and 1 base at J, with 17 bases in the middle. Germline CDR1 is LNHNV and CDR2 is YYDKDF (reference sequence). The CDR3 DNA sequence: TGTGCCACCAGCGGCTCGGGGGGAGATGGGAACACTGAAGCTTTCTTT. It yields the protein CATSGSGGDGNTEAFF.

The rearrangement links TRBV4-3 to TRBJ2-7; tentatively, D is TRBD2 (7 bases). Looked up from germline, CDR1 is LGHNA and CDR2 is YSLEER. The CDR3 runs to 14 residues. V shed 8 bases and J shed 0 bases, with 14 bases lying between them. The CDR3 region is CASPLRGGSYEQYF. CDR3 bases: TGCGCCAGCCCCCTTAGGGGGGGCTCCTACGAGCAGTACTTC.

This clonotype was seen just once. This chain links TRBV6-2 or TRBV6-3 with TRBJ2-7; TRBD2 aligns across 10 bases. The germline gives CDR1 MNHEY, CDR2 SVGEGT. The junction had 8 bases not matched to a gene; V was cut back by 0 bases and J by 6 bases. The CDR3 has 16 residues. The CDR3 here is CASSYSTTSGISEQYF. In DNA, the CDR3 is TGTGCCAGCAGTTACTCGACAACTAGCGGGATTTCCGAGCAGTACTTC.

This chain links TRBV9 with TRBJ1-2; tentative D call: TRBD1 (5 bases). CDR1 is SGDLS and CDR2 is YYNGEE in the germline V gene. Trimming removed 4 bases at V and 4 bases at J, with 17 bases between. This CDR3 has 15 amino acids. The chain's CDR3 is CASSLGVAGRYGYTF. The CDR3, as DNA: TGTGCCAGCAGCCTAGGGGTCGCAGGGCGCTATGGCTACACCTTC.

This clonotype was detected ten times or more. The chain is built from TRBV12-5 and TRBJ1-2; D not certain. Deletions cut 6 bases from V and 4 bases from J, with 15 bases between. The CDR3 spans 14 residues. Germline lookup yields CDR1 LGHNT and CDR2 FRNRAP. The CDR3 sequence is CASGRTDNPYGYTF. For the CDR3, the DNA is TGTGCTAGTGGCCGAACCGACAATCCCTATGGCTACACCTTC.

The rearrangement links TRBV20-1 to TRBJ2-7, with a possible D match to TRBD2 (5 bases). Trimming stripped 4 bases from V and 2 bases from J, with 15 bases between. Germline loops: CDR1 DFQATT, CDR2 SNEGSKA (reference sequence). The CDR3 is made up of 14 amino acids. The CDR3 protein is CSANRETAPYEQYF. The CDR3 coding sequence is TGCAGTGCTAACCGGGAAACGGCCCCCTACGAGCAGTACTTC.

This clonotype was counted between two and nine times. V gene TRBV10-1 combines with J gene TRBJ1-6; no firm D call. This CDR3 contains 13 residues. V lost 6 bases to trimming and J lost 8 bases, with 11 bases between them. In germline, CDR1 is WNHNN, CDR2 SYGVQD (reference sequence). The CDR3 loop is CASRSGSDSPLHF. The CDR3 DNA sequence: TGCGCCAGCAGGTCTGGTTCGGATTCACCCCTCCACTTT.

The chain couples TRBV12-3 or TRBV12-4 to TRBJ1-4, with TRBD1 matching 7 bases. This CDR3 is built from 14 residues. V lost 8 bases to trimming and J lost 6 bases; unmatched junction nucleotides: 9. The CDR3 nucleotides read TGTGCCAGCCGACGGGACAGCTCTCATGAAAAACTGTTTTTT. This codes for CASRRDSSHEKLFF.

The chain has TRBV20-1 and TRBJ2-7, with D possibly TRBD2 on 5 matching bases. Germline V lookup: CDR1 DFQATT, CDR2 SNEGSKA (reference sequence). Trimming left V 6 bases short and J 0 bases short, with 6 bases between. The CDR3 runs to 11 residues. CDR3 sequence: CSALASYEQYF. As DNA, the CDR3 is TGCAGTGCCCTAGCCTCCTACGAGCAGTACTTC.

J is TRBJ1-2 and V is TRBV5-5; no clear D. Looked up from germline, CDR1 is SGHKS and CDR2 is YYEKEE (reference sequence). The CDR3 loop spans 14 amino acids. Trimming took 6 bases from V and 2 from J, leaving 14 bases between them. The CDR3 sequence is CASTGIQLNYGYTF. The CDR3 nucleotides are TGTGCCAGCACGGGGATACAGCTCAACTATGGCTACACCTTC.

This clonotype has just a few counts. The chain recombines TRBV3-1 with TRBJ2-1, with TRBD2 as a possible D gene (6 bases). The V gene's germline CDR1 is LGHDT and CDR2 YNNKEL (reference sequence). The CDR3 is made up of 17 amino acids. Trimming took off 7 bases at V and 0 bases at J, with 19 bases between the two ends. In DNA form, the CDR3 reads TGTGCCAGCACCCCTGGGGGGACCGAATTCTCCTACAATGAGCAGTTCTTC. It is translated as CASTPGGTEFSYNEQFF.

The CDR3 spells CSVEAGGRRMNTEAFF. The CDR3 DNA follows: TGCAGCGTTGAAGCCGGGGGGCGGAGGATGAACACTGAAGCTTTCTTT. V and J are TRBV29-1 and TRBJ1-1; a weak D match, TRBD1 (6 bases). The CDR3 is 16 residues long. Germline loops: CDR1 SQVTM, CDR2 ANQGSEA. Deletions cut 1 base from V and 0 bases from J, with 15 bases between. Full variable domain (missing parts from reference TRBV29-1 and TRBJ1-1): SAVISQKPSRDICQRGTSLTIQCQVDSQVTMMFWYRQQPGQSLTLIATANQGSEATYESGFVIDKFPISRPNLTFSTLTVSNMSPEDSSIYLCSVEAGGRRMNTEAFFGQGTRLTVV.

This clonotype was observed a few times. V usage is TRBV6-2 or TRBV6-3 and J usage is TRBJ2-5, with 7 bases aligning to TRBD2. V lost 4 bases to trimming and J lost 2 bases; unmatched junction nucleotides: 7. The CDR3 runs to 15 residues. Germline values: CDR1 MNHEY, CDR2 SVGEGT. The DNA for the CDR3 is TGTGCCAGCAGTTTCCTAGCGGCTTTGCAAGAGACCCAGTACTTC. This sequence encodes CASSFLAALQETQYF.

This clonotype was counted at least ten times. The CDR3 protein is CASSQDRVTGELFF. The CDR3 nucleotides read TGTGCCAGCAGCCAGGACAGGGTCACCGGGGAGCTGTTTTTT. The rearrangement uses TRBV7-2 and TRBJ2-2; 8 bases fit TRBD1. The CDR3 covers 14 residues. The germline gives CDR1 SGHTA, CDR2 FQGNSA. J was trimmed by 4 bases and V by 5 bases; bases with no gene match: 3. The complete variable domain, with remaining parts taken from reference TRBV7-2 and TRBJ2-2, reads GAGVSQSPSNKVTEKGKDVELRCDPISGHTALYWYRQSLGQGLEFLIYFQGNSAPDKSGLPSDRFSAERTGGSVSTLTIQRTQQEDSAVYLCASSQDRVTGELFFGEGSRLTVL.

This chain links TRBV20-1 with TRBJ2-7; 7 positions match TRBD2. From germline, CDR1 is DFQATT and CDR2 SNEGSKA (reference sequence). The V segment lost 3 bases and the J segment 7 bases; nucleotides outside the gene matches: 9. This CDR3 spans 13 amino acids. The CDR3 reads CSARAGERGEQYF. DNA for the CDR3: TGCAGTGCTAGGGCGGGAGAAAGGGGTGAGCAGTACTTC.

The rearrangement links TRBV2 to TRBJ2-7; 12 bases agree with TRBD1. The CDR3 consists of 13 residues. Germline V gene sequence: CDR1 SNHLY, CDR2 FYNNEI. Trimming took 10 bases from V and 8 from J; bases not matched to a gene: 9. CDR3 amino acids: CATVPGQGAKQYF. The CDR3 bases are TGTGCCACCGTCCCGGGACAGGGGGCGAAGCAGTACTTC.

The chain uses TRBV6-2 or TRBV6-3 and TRBJ2-5, with D maybe TRBD2 (6 bases). This CDR3 has 14 amino acids. V was cut by 4 bases and J by 5 bases, with 14 bases left in between. CDR1 is MNHEY and CDR2 is SVGEGT in the germline V gene. The CDR3 sequence: CASSSGSIVETQYF. The CDR3, as DNA: TGTGCCAGCAGTTCCGGGAGCATCGTCGAGACCCAGTACTTC.

This clonotype appeared many times. The V and J genes are TRBV6-5 and TRBJ2-7; 9 bases line up with TRBD2. The germline gives CDR1 MNHEY, CDR2 SVGAGI. Trimming cost V 4 bases and J 0 bases; bases outside gene matches: 4. This CDR3 contains 15 residues. The CDR3 coding sequence is TGTGCCAGCAGTTCCCGTAGCGGGAGCTCCTACGAGCAGTACTTC. Protein sequence: CASSSRSGSSYEQYF.

Regarding this clonotype: Relative to the germline gene, one junction end is altered; a read error may explain this. This CDR3 is CCARASRTVLTDTQYF. CDR3 bases: TGCTGTGCTAGAGCTAGCAGGACAGTACTCACAGATACGCAGTATTTT. The gene calls are TRBV20-1 and TRBJ2-3; possibly TRBD1 for D (6 bases). Germline CDR1 and CDR2: DFQATT and SNEGSKA (reference sequence). This CDR3 comprises 16 residues.

This clonotype has a count of ten or more. The rearrangement uses TRBV4-3 and TRBJ1-6; 7 bases agree with TRBD1. The germline gives CDR1 LGHNA, CDR2 YSLEER. CDR3 length: 16 amino acids. Germline trimming cut 1 base from V and 8 bases from J; bases unmatched to any gene: 8. The CDR3 nucleotides are TGCGCCAGCAGCCAAGCCTCACAGGGGAAGGATTCACCCCTCCACTTT. This encodes CASSQASQGKDSPLHF.